This entry features one T cell receptor (beta chain) sequence. No antigen is known for it. Within the sample, other DNA sequences also encode this same CDR3. The data derive from a study of shared clonotypes between healthy human individuals. Findings and caveats of the study: Exclusively blood specimens were collected; tissue repertoires likely differ. Generation probabilities were higher for clonotypes shared across all four sorted-subset donors than for unshared ones. Shared across a few donors were around 5% of the naive CD4 clonotypes.

It was CD45RO-negative cells, positively selected for CCR7, that made up naive CD8 cells, with terminally differentiated effector memory CD45RA+ cells excluded. All the donors were Caucasian adults who lived in Nashville, Tennessee. The data were produced by immunoSEQ multiplex PCR, yet TCRdb's version contains in-frame clones alone and is incomplete. The table has some 2 million clones, roughly 95% seen once. The germline V gene has CDR1 ENHRY and CDR2 SYGVKD. J lost 0 bases, V lost 5 bases, and 1 base had no gene match. The CDR3 has 13 residues. This sequence originates from a man younger than 35 in good health. V and J are TRBV10-3 and TRBJ2-7; 7 nucleotides line up with TRBD1. Sequenced input: naive CD8+ T cells sorted from blood. CDR3 protein: CAISRDSSYEQYF. The DNA of the CDR3 is TGTGCCATCAGTCGGGACAGCTCCTACGAGCAGTACTTC.